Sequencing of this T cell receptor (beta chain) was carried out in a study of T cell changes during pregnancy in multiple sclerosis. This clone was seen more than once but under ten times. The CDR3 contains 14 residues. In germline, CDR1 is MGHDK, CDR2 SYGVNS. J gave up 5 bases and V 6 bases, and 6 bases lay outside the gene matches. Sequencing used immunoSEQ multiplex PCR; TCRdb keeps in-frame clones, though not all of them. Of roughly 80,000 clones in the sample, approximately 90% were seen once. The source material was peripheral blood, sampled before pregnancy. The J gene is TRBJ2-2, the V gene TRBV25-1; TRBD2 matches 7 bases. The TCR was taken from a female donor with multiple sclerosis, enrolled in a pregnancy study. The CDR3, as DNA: TGTGCCAGCAGAACCCATAGCGGGACCGGGGAGCTGTTTTTT. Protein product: CASRTHSGTGELFF.